Listed below are T cell receptor beta chains from one sample, sequenced in a study of cytomegalovirus exposure and HLA in healthy donors. Clones were sequenced by immunoSEQ multiplex PCR, and TCRdb holds only the in-frame ones, with some missing. The sample carries roughly 130,000 clones, approximately 8.7% recorded once. The source material was PBMCs. The receptors were sampled from a middle-aged man in good health and CMV-seronegative. The CDR3 runs from the conserved cysteine through the conserved F or W. D genes are given only for firm matches. Some rows mark clone size as missing; the rest say once, few, many or name a class of expanded clone.

CDR3nt: TGTGCCAGCAGCTTTGGGACAGGGTTTGCTGCTGAAGCTTTCTTT
CDR3aa: CASSFGTGFAAEAFF
v_gene: TRBV5-6
abundance: few
d_gene: TRBD1
j_gene: TRBJ1-1

CDR3nt: TGCGCCAGCAGTGAGTCGTTGGGCAGGGTTCTCTCTCAGCCCCAGCATTTT
CDR3aa: CASSESLGRVLSQPQHF
v_gene: TRBV10-2
abundance: -
d_gene: -
j_gene: TRBJ1-5

CDR3nt: TGTGCCAGAAGTGAACGTAGCAATCAGCACCAGCATTTT
CDR3aa: CARSERSNQHQHF
v_gene: TRBV6-1
abundance: -
d_gene: -
j_gene: TRBJ1-5

CDR3nt: TGTGCCAGCAGCTTGGGATCCGGGAATGAGCAGTTCTTC
CDR3aa: CASSLGSGNEQFF
v_gene: TRBV5-6
abundance: few
d_gene: -
j_gene: TRBJ2-1

CDR3nt: TGTGCCAGCAGCTTGATCCCAGGGGAAGTACATGGCTACACCTTC
CDR3aa: CASSLIPGEVHGYTF
v_gene: TRBV5-6
abundance: few
d_gene: -
j_gene: TRBJ1-2

CDR3nt: TGTGCCAGCAGTGGAACAGGGTATGTTGAGACCCAGTACTTC
CDR3aa: CASSGTGYVETQYF
v_gene: TRBV6-1
abundance: few
d_gene: -
j_gene: TRBJ2-5

CDR3nt: TGTGCCAGCAGCCTAGGCAGGGACACAGATACGCAGTATTTT
CDR3aa: CASSLGRDTDTQYF
v_gene: TRBV11-2
abundance: -
d_gene: -
j_gene: TRBJ2-3

CDR3nt: TGTGCCAGCAGCCCAGTTACTGGAAACACCATATATTTT
CDR3aa: CASSPVTGNTIYF
v_gene: TRBV7-2
abundance: few
d_gene: -
j_gene: TRBJ1-3

CDR3nt: TGCGCCAGCAGCTTGGGGGACAGGGAGGATCAGCCCCAGCATTTT
CDR3aa: CASSLGDREDQPQHF
v_gene: TRBV5-1
abundance: few
d_gene: TRBD1
j_gene: TRBJ1-5

CDR3nt: TGTGCCAGTAGTATAGGAAGTCCGGTGAACACTGAAGCTTTCTTT
CDR3aa: CASSIGSPVNTEAFF
v_gene: TRBV19
abundance: -
d_gene: -
j_gene: TRBJ1-1

CDR3nt: TGTGCCAGCAGCCAGATGGGGCAGGGATTTCACGAGCAGTACTTC
CDR3aa: CASSQMGQGFHEQYF
v_gene: TRBV14
abundance: few
d_gene: -
j_gene: TRBJ2-7

CDR3nt: TGTGCCAGCAGCCAGCCTTTTCCGGGAGACAACTATGGCTACACCTTC
CDR3aa: CASSQPFPGDNYGYTF
v_gene: TRBV14
abundance: -
d_gene: -
j_gene: TRBJ1-2

CDR3nt: TGTGCCAGCAGCTTACTGAATGAAAAACTGTTTTTT
CDR3aa: CASSLLNEKLFF
v_gene: TRBV7-9
abundance: -
d_gene: -
j_gene: TRBJ1-4

CDR3nt: TGTGCCAGCAGCGTAGCTTACCGGGATACGCAGTATTTT
CDR3aa: CASSVAYRDTQYF
v_gene: TRBV9
abundance: -
d_gene: -
j_gene: TRBJ2-3

CDR3nt: TGCGCCAGCAGCTTGGGGGTGGACATTCATGGCTACACCTTC
CDR3aa: CASSLGVDIHGYTF
v_gene: TRBV5-1
abundance: -
d_gene: -
j_gene: TRBJ1-2

CDR3nt: TGTGCCAGCATGAGGACAGGTAGTCTCGCTGATTCACCCCTCCACTTT
CDR3aa: CASMRTGSLADSPLHF
v_gene: TRBV2
abundance: few
d_gene: TRBD1
j_gene: TRBJ1-6

CDR3nt: TGTGCCAGCAGTGACTCCGCCGGGGGGGCAGATACGAAGTATTTC
CDR3aa: CASSDSAGGADTKYF
v_gene: TRBV6-4
abundance: few
d_gene: TRBD2
j_gene: TRBJ2-3

CDR3nt: TGTGCCAGCGCTGCAGGGAATGAGCAGTTCTTC
CDR3aa: CASAAGNEQFF
v_gene: TRBV6-5
abundance: -
d_gene: -
j_gene: TRBJ2-1

CDR3nt: TGCGCCAGCAGGAGACAGCCCTCGCAAGAGACCCAGTACTTC
CDR3aa: CASRRQPSQETQYF
v_gene: TRBV5-1
abundance: few
d_gene: -
j_gene: TRBJ2-5

CDR3nt: TGTGCCAGCAGCTTAGGAAGCGGGGGGGCCTACGAGCAGTACTTC
CDR3aa: CASSLGSGGAYEQYF
v_gene: TRBV7-6
abundance: -
d_gene: TRBD2
j_gene: TRBJ2-7

CDR3nt: TGTGCCAGCAGTTACGAGGTCCTTTTCTATGGCTACACCTTC
CDR3aa: CASSYEVLFYGYTF
v_gene: TRBV6-6
abundance: -
d_gene: -
j_gene: TRBJ1-2

CDR3nt: TGTGCCTGGAGGGACAGTGATAACTATGGCTACACCTTC
CDR3aa: CAWRDSDNYGYTF
v_gene: TRBV30
abundance: -
d_gene: -
j_gene: TRBJ1-2

CDR3nt: TGTGCCAGCAGGCGGACTAGCGGGAAGGGGAATACGCAGTATTTT
CDR3aa: CASRRTSGKGNTQYF
v_gene: TRBV2
abundance: few
d_gene: TRBD2
j_gene: TRBJ2-3

CDR3nt: TGTGCCAGCAGGGCTGGAGGTTATTCACCCCTCCACTTT
CDR3aa: CASRAGGYSPLHF
v_gene: TRBV27
abundance: -
d_gene: -
j_gene: TRBJ1-6

CDR3nt: TGTGCCAGCAGTGTAGGGACATTCGGAAACACCATATATTTT
CDR3aa: CASSVGTFGNTIYF
v_gene: TRBV6-1
abundance: few
d_gene: -
j_gene: TRBJ1-3

CDR3nt: TGTGCCAGCAGCGTAGGACTAGCGGGCTACAATGAGCAGTTCTTC
CDR3aa: CASSVGLAGYNEQFF
v_gene: TRBV9
abundance: -
d_gene: TRBD2
j_gene: TRBJ2-1

CDR3nt: TGTGCCAGCAGCCCAGGGGGACTGGGTCCCCTCCACTTT
CDR3aa: CASSPGGLGPLHF
v_gene: TRBV5-4
abundance: few
d_gene: TRBD1
j_gene: TRBJ1-6

CDR3nt: TGTGCCAGCAGTCCTCTGCCCAGGGGGCAGGGGCCTAACTATGGCTACACCTTC
CDR3aa: CASSPLPRGQGPNYGYTF
v_gene: TRBV28
abundance: -
d_gene: TRBD1
j_gene: TRBJ1-2

CDR3nt: TGTGCCAGCAGCCAAGTCTTAGCGGGGGGCTACACAGATACGCAGTATTTT
CDR3aa: CASSQVLAGGYTDTQYF
v_gene: TRBV4-2
abundance: -
d_gene: TRBD2
j_gene: TRBJ2-3

CDR3nt: TGTGCCAGCTCACCACTGGAAAAACAGGGTCGCGGAAACACCATATATTTT
CDR3aa: CASSPLEKQGRGNTIYF
v_gene: TRBV18
abundance: -
d_gene: -
j_gene: TRBJ1-3

CDR3nt: TGTGCCAGCAGCGTAGGCGGAAAAACCGGGGAGCTGTTTTTT
CDR3aa: CASSVGGKTGELFF
v_gene: TRBV9
abundance: few
d_gene: -
j_gene: TRBJ2-2

CDR3nt: TGCAGCGCCAATAGCGGGGGGGACAACTCCTACAATGAGCAGTTCTTC
CDR3aa: CSANSGGDNSYNEQFF
v_gene: TRBV29-1
abundance: few
d_gene: TRBD2
j_gene: TRBJ2-1

CDR3nt: TGTGCCAGCAGCAGTAGTCCGGGACAGGGATTAACTGAAGCTTTCTTT
CDR3aa: CASSSSPGQGLTEAFF
v_gene: TRBV11-2
abundance: -
d_gene: TRBD1
j_gene: TRBJ1-1

CDR3nt: TGCGCCAGCACCTTAGACAGGGGCACTGAAGCTTTCTTT
CDR3aa: CASTLDRGTEAFF
v_gene: TRBV23-1
abundance: -
d_gene: TRBD1
j_gene: TRBJ1-1

CDR3nt: TGTGCCAGCAGCCAAGTAACAAGCGGCCTAATCGGAGAGACCCAGTACTTC
CDR3aa: CASSQVTSGLIGETQYF
v_gene: TRBV4-2
abundance: few
d_gene: -
j_gene: TRBJ2-5

CDR3nt: TGTGCCAGTAGTATCCCGGGGTTGAACACTGAAGCTTTCTTT
CDR3aa: CASSIPGLNTEAFF
v_gene: TRBV19
abundance: -
d_gene: -
j_gene: TRBJ1-1

CDR3nt: TGTGCCAGCAGCCCGAGTTTCGATGAGCAGTTCTTC
CDR3aa: CASSPSFDEQFF
v_gene: TRBV7-8
abundance: -
d_gene: -
j_gene: TRBJ2-1

CDR3nt: TGTGCCAGCAGTGTAACAGGGGAAGCAGATACGCAGTATTTT
CDR3aa: CASSVTGEADTQYF
v_gene: TRBV6-4
abundance: many
d_gene: TRBD1
j_gene: TRBJ2-3

CDR3nt: TGCGCCAGCAGTCTTCTAGACACCATATATTTT
CDR3aa: CASSLLDTIYF
v_gene: TRBV4-1
abundance: few
d_gene: -
j_gene: TRBJ1-3

CDR3nt: TGTGCCAGCACCCCGCCGACAGCTAGCACAGATACGCAGTATTTT
CDR3aa: CASTPPTASTDTQYF
v_gene: TRBV7-2
abundance: -
d_gene: -
j_gene: TRBJ2-3

CDR3nt: TGTGCCAGCTTCCAGCGGGAGCTCCAAGAGACCCAGTACTTC
CDR3aa: CASFQRELQETQYF
v_gene: TRBV25-1
abundance: few
d_gene: TRBD2
j_gene: TRBJ2-5

CDR3nt: TGTGCCAGCAGCTTGGTGGCCGGGGCCAACGTCCTGACTTTC
CDR3aa: CASSLVAGANVLTF
v_gene: TRBV7-6
abundance: -
d_gene: -
j_gene: TRBJ2-6

CDR3nt: TGCAGCGCCTCCGGGACAATTTACAATGAGCAGTTCTTC
CDR3aa: CSASGTIYNEQFF
v_gene: TRBV29-1
abundance: few
d_gene: -
j_gene: TRBJ2-1

CDR3nt: TGTGCCAGCAGCTTTCTCAGGGGCAATGAGCAGTTCTTC
CDR3aa: CASSFLRGNEQFF
v_gene: TRBV11-2
abundance: -
d_gene: -
j_gene: TRBJ2-1

CDR3nt: TGTGCCAGCAGCCCACCCTTGGAAGCGCACAATGAGCAGTTCTTC
CDR3aa: CASSPPLEAHNEQFF
v_gene: TRBV5-6
abundance: many
d_gene: -
j_gene: TRBJ2-1

CDR3nt: TGCGCCAGCAGCTTGAGTACAGGCTGGAACACTGAAGCTTTCTTT
CDR3aa: CASSLSTGWNTEAFF
v_gene: TRBV5-1
abundance: -
d_gene: -
j_gene: TRBJ1-1

CDR3nt: TGCGCCAGCAGCTCGGGACTGCCCGGCACAGATACGCAGTATTTT
CDR3aa: CASSSGLPGTDTQYF
v_gene: TRBV5-1
abundance: -
d_gene: -
j_gene: TRBJ2-3

CDR3nt: TGCGCCAGCAGTCAAACGGGGGTTAGCACAGATACGCAGTATTTT
CDR3aa: CASSQTGVSTDTQYF
v_gene: TRBV23-1
abundance: few
d_gene: -
j_gene: TRBJ2-3